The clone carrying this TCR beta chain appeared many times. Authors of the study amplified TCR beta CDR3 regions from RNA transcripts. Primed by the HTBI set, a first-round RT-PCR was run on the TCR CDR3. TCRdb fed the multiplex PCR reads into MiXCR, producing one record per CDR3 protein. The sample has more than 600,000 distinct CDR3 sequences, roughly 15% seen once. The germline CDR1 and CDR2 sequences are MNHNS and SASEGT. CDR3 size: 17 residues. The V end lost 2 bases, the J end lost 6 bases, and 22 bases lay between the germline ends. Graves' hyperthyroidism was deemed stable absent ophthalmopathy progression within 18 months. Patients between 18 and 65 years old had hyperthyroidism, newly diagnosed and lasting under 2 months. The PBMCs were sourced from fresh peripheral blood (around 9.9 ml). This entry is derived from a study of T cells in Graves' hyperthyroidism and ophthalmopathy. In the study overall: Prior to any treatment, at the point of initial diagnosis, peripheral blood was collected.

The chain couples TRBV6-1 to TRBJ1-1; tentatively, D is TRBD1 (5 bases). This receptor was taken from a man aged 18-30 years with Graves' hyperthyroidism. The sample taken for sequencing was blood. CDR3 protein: CASSERGGSVPGAEAFF. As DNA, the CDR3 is TGTGCCAGCAGTGAACGGGGGGGTTCGGTCCCCGGGGCTGAAGCTTTCTTT.